The 5 T cell receptor beta chains below all came from one sample that was sequenced in a study of T cells after yellow fever vaccination. TCRdb called the 5' RACE reads again in MiXCR, with one record for every CDR3 protein. The data hold roughly 310,000 distinct CDR3 sequences, with 8% to 10% observed a single time. Sequencing used PBMCs, obtained on the day of the first yellow fever vaccination. The receptors shown here come from a man aged 18 to 35 who received the YFV17D yellow fever vaccine.

This clonotype turned up a few times. This CDR3 reads CASSNRPGTGEAFF. The DNA of the CDR3 is TGTGCCAGCAGCAACCGTCCCGGGACAGGGGAAGCTTTCTTT. The gene calls are TRBV7-2 and TRBJ1-1; the match to TRBD1 covers 9 bases. With V trimmed by 5 bases and J by 8 bases, 9 bases remained unmatched. The CDR3 runs to 14 residues. Germline lookup yields CDR1 SGHTA and CDR2 FQGNSA.

This clonotype was seen ten or more times. The chain employs TRBV7-9 and TRBJ1-5, with 7 positions matching TRBD1. The length of the CDR3 is 13 residues. The ends lost 5 bases at V and 7 bases at J; junction bases unmatched: 5. Germline V lookup: CDR1 SEHNR, CDR2 FQNEAQ (reference sequence). In nucleotides, the CDR3 is TGTGCCAGCAGCCCCGACAGGGACCAGCCCCAGCATTTT. This codes for CASSPDRDQPQHF.

Many counts were recorded for this clonotype. The genes are TRBV11-2 and TRBJ2-3; no clear D gene. The germline V and J ends were trimmed by 5 bases and 4 bases, with 4 bases remaining between them. Germline lookup yields CDR1 SGHAT and CDR2 FQNNGV. CDR3 size: 11 residues. CDR3 sequence reads: CASSRSDTQYF. The DNA of the CDR3 is TGTGCCAGCAGCCGTTCAGATACGCAGTATTTT. Filled out from reference TRBV11-2 and TRBJ2-3, the complete variable domain reads EAGVAQSPRYKIIEKRQSVAFWCNPISGHATLYWYQQILGQGPKLLIQFQNNGVVDDSQLPKDRFSAERLKGVDSTLKIQPAKLEDSAVYLCASSRSDTQYFGPGTRLTVL.

The chain joins TRBV10-3 to TRBJ2-3; 8 bases line up with TRBD2. V was clipped by 5 bases and J by 2 bases; unmatched bases: 3. There are 14 residues in the CDR3. Germline-derived CDR1 and CDR2 are ENHRY and SYGVKD. CDR3 region: CAISISGATDTQYF. The CDR3 nucleotides read TGTGCCATCAGTATTAGCGGGGCCACAGATACGCAGTATTTT.

This clonotype has just a few counts. The chain has TRBV19 and TRBJ1-3, with 8 bases matching TRBD1. The CDR3 runs to 16 residues. Trimming cost V 5 bases and J 0 bases; bases outside gene matches: 6. The germline V gene has CDR1 LNHDA and CDR2 SQIVND (reference sequence). CDR3 sequence (DNA): TGTGCCAGTAGTTTGACAGGGGTACTCTCTGGAAACACCATATATTTT. It codes for CASSLTGVLSGNTIYF.